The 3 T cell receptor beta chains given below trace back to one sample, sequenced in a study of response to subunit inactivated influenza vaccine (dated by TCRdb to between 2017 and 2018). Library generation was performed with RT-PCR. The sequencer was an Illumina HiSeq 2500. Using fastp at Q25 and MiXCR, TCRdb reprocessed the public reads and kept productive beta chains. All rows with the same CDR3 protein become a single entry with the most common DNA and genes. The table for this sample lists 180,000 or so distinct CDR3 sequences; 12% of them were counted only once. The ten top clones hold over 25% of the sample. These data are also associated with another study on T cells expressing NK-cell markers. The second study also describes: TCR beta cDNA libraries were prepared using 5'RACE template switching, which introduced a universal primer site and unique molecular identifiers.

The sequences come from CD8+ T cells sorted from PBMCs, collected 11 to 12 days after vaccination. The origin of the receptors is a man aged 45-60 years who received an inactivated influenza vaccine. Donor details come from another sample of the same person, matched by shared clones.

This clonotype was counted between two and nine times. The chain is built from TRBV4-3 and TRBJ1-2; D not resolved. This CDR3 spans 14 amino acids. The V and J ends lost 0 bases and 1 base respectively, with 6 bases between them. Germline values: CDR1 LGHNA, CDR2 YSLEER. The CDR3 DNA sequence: TGCGCCAGCAGCCAAGAATGGTATAACTATGGCTACACCTTC. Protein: CASSQEWYNYGYTF.

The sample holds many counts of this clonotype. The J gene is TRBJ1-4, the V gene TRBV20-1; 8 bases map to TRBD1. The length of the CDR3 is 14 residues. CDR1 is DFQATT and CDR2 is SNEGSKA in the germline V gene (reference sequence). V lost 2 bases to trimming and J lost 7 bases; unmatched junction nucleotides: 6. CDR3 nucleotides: TGCAGTGCTAGAAACCCTGGGACAGGTGAAAAACTGTTTTTT. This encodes CSARNPGTGEKLFF.

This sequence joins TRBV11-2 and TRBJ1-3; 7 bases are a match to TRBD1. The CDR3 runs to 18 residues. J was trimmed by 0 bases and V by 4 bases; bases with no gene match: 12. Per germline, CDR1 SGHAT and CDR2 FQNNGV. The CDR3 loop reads CASSSLLGQASSGNTIYF. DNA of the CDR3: TGTGCCAGCAGCTCTCTACTCGGACAGGCCTCCTCTGGAAACACCATATATTTT. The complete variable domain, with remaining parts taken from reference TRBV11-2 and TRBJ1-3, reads EAGVAQSPRYKIIEKRQSVAFWCNPISGHATLYWYQQILGQGPKLLIQFQNNGVVDDSQLPKDRFSAERLKGVDSTLKIQPAKLEDSAVYLCASSSLLGQASSGNTIYFGEGSWLTVV.